These 18 T cell receptor beta chains share one sample of origin, sequenced in a study of cytomegalovirus exposure and HLA in healthy donors. A multiplex PCR was run with 60 Vbeta primers and 13 Jbeta primers. Libraries were prepared by immunoSEQ multiplex PCR; TCRdb keeps only in-frame clonotypes and omits some of them. The table for this sample gives tens of thousands of clones. The sequencing input was PBMCs. The receptors were gathered from a woman in her 30s in good health and CMV-seropositive.

J is TRBJ1-1 and V is TRBV6-5; D is undetermined. This CDR3 contains 12 residues. V was cut by 6 bases and J by 2 bases, with 7 bases left in between. Germline-derived CDR1 and CDR2 are MNHEY and SVGAGI. Here the CDR3 DNA reads TGTGCCAGCAGACGGGGAAACACTGAAGCTTTCTTT. Translation gives CASRRGNTEAFF.

CDR3 DNA: TGCAGCGTGAGTGACAGGGGGCCCTTTGAGCAGTACTTC. This translates into CSVSDRGPFEQYF. The chain combines TRBV29-1 with TRBJ2-7, with 10 bases aligning to TRBD1. J gave up 7 bases and V 6 bases, and 9 bases lay outside the gene matches. CDR3 size: 13 residues. Germline CDR1 SQVTM, CDR2 ANQGSEA.

J is TRBJ2-7 and V is TRBV4-1; the D is unclear. Germline values: CDR1 MGHRA, CDR2 YSYEKL. V was trimmed by 0 bases and J by 6 bases, leaving 9 bases between them. The CDR3 covers 13 residues. The CDR3 sequence: CASSQEVFSEQYF. In DNA, the CDR3 is TGCGCCAGCAGCCAAGAGGTTTTTAGCGAGCAGTACTTC.

This chain connects TRBV6-4 to TRBJ2-1; D is uncertain. Germline CDR1 MRHNA, CDR2 SNTAGT. The CDR3 totals 13 residues. V lost 2 bases and J lost 6, with 8 bases in between. CDR3 nucleotide sequence: TGTGCCAGCAGTGACCCCCTATCCAATGAGCAGTTCTTC. This translates into CASSDPLSNEQFF.

The chain links TRBV15 to TRBJ2-3; 10 bases match TRBD2. The V gene's germline CDR1 is LNHNV and CDR2 YYDKDF (reference sequence). The CDR3 is 13 amino acids. Germline trimming cut 5 bases from V and 12 bases from J; bases unmatched to any gene: 8. The CDR3 nucleotides are TGTGCCACCAGCCCTCCTAGCGGGGGCCTACAGTATTTT. Its translation is CATSPPSGGLQYF.

As concerns this clone: Germline is not matched at one junction end, which may reflect a read error. The chain links TRBV7-2 to TRBJ2-7; 11 bases are shared with TRBD2. There are 15 residues in the CDR3. Germline CDR1 reads SGHTA; CDR2 reads FQGNSA. The CDR3 coding sequence is TGCGCCAGCAGCTACAATAGCGGGGGGGCCGACGAGCAGTACTTC. Amino acid sequence: CASSYNSGGADEQYF.

The V and J genes are TRBV12-5 and TRBJ1-4; 10 bases are shared with TRBD1. CDR1 and CDR2 from the germline V gene are LGHNT and FRNRAP. The CDR3 covers 15 residues. V lost 5 bases to trimming and J lost 3 bases; unmatched junction nucleotides: 3. The CDR3 DNA reads TGTGCTAGTGGTACTGGACAGGGGGCTAATGAAAAACTGTTTTTT. Amino acid sequence: CASGTGQGANEKLFF.

The J gene is TRBJ2-5, the V gene TRBV4-1; TRBD2 matches 7 bases. TRBJ2-7 matches the DNA end more closely, so the J call is doubtful. The CDR3 runs 16 residues. The germline V gene has CDR1 MGHRA and CDR2 YSYEKL. This chain's CDR3 is CASSQKTGGGPYEQYF. CDR3 sequence (DNA): TGCGCCAGCAGCCAAAAAACGGGGGGAGGGCCGTACGAGCAGTACTTC.

The chain links TRBV18 to TRBJ2-7; D perhaps matches TRBD2 (7 bases). The CDR3 totals 15 residues. Looked up from germline, CDR1 is KGHSH and CDR2 is LQKENI. V was cut by 6 bases and J by 4 bases, with 19 bases left in between. The CDR3 DNA reads as TGTGCCAGCTCTTCAGTGGGGGGGCGAAGGTACGAGCAGTACTTC. Its protein is CASSSVGGRRYEQYF.

The rearrangement joins TRBV29-1 to TRBJ1-3; 8 bases align to TRBD1. This CDR3 contains 16 residues. Germline CDR1 reads SQVTM; CDR2 reads ANQGSEA. The J segment lost 0 bases and the V segment lost 3 bases, leaving 7 bases of the junction unmatched. The CDR3 reads CSVDVGQVRSGNTIYF. The DNA of the CDR3 is TGCAGCGTTGATGTGGGACAGGTCCGCTCTGGAAACACCATATATTTT.

The chain uses TRBV18 and TRBJ1-5; D remains ambiguous. Between the trimmed V and J ends, which lost 3 bases and 7 bases, there was a span of 7 bases. This CDR3 spans 12 amino acids. Germline CDR1 is KGHSH and CDR2 is LQKENI. CDR3 protein: CASSPSGQPQHF. CDR3 nucleotide sequence: TGTGCCAGCTCACCTTCGGGACAGCCCCAGCATTTT.

This chain joins TRBV23-1 and TRBJ1-2, with 12 positions matching TRBD1. TRBV23-1 is recorded as an ORF, its role being uncertain. This CDR3 has 16 residues. V gave up 10 bases and J gave up 4 bases; unmatched junction bases: 13. CDR3 loop: CATHGGTGGVAYGYTF. CDR3 bases: TGCGCCACCCACGGCGGGACAGGGGGCGTGGCCTATGGCTACACCTTC.

V is TRBV4-2 and J is TRBJ2-2; 10 bases match TRBD1. Per the germline V gene, CDR1 is LGHNA and CDR2 is YNFKEQ. The ends lost 0 bases at V and 4 bases at J; junction bases unmatched: 2. This CDR3 is 16 amino acids long. CDR3: CASSQDRDRGTGELFF. The DNA of the CDR3 is TGTGCCAGCAGCCAAGATCGGGACAGGGGCACCGGGGAGCTGTTTTTT.

The rearrangement links TRBV27 to TRBJ1-1, with 9 bases fitting TRBD1. Trimming removed 4 bases from V and 11 bases from J; junction bases left unmatched: 8. Germline V gives CDR1 MNHEY, CDR2 SMNVEV (reference sequence). The CDR3 extends over 13 amino acids. For the CDR3, the DNA is TGTGCCAGCAGTTACGGGACAGGGTGGAATGCTTTCTTT. Its protein is CASSYGTGWNAFF.

V usage is TRBV7-6 and J usage is TRBJ2-1; the D is unclear. The CDR3 contains 14 residues. V was pared by 5 bases and J by 9 bases, with 17 bases between. Germline V gene sequence: CDR1 SGHVS, CDR2 FNYEAQ. CDR3 sequence (DNA): TGTGCCAGCAGCGCTCCTATTAGTTTTACTGAGCAGTTCTTC. As protein: CASSAPISFTEQFF.

The J gene is TRBJ2-5, the V gene TRBV10-3; D is undetermined. Germline assignment: CDR1 ENHRY and CDR2 SYGVKD. V shed 0 bases and J shed 5 bases, with 10 bases lying between them. CDR3 length: 14 amino acids. In nucleotides, the CDR3 is TGTGCCATCAGTGAGTCGAATAGCAAGGAGACCCAGTACTTC. It translates to CAISESNSKETQYF.

This chain links TRBV7-9 with TRBJ1-5; TRBD1 matches at 8 bases. There are 14 residues in the CDR3. Germline assignment: CDR1 SEHNR and CDR2 FQNEAQ (reference sequence). The junction had 4 bases not matched to a gene; V was cut back by 5 bases and J by 4 bases. As DNA, the CDR3 is TGTGCCAGCAGCGGCAGGACAGGGAATCAGCCCCAGCATTTT. Amino acid sequence: CASSGRTGNQPQHF.

V and J are TRBV6-1 and TRBJ2-5, with D hard to call. The germline CDR1 and CDR2 sequences are MNHNS and SASEGT. V was pared by 5 bases and J by 3 bases, with 13 bases between. The CDR3 runs 14 residues. CDR3: CASSLQPAEETQYF. Written as DNA, the CDR3 is TGTGCCAGCAGTCTACAGCCTGCAGAAGAGACCCAGTACTTC.